This record covers a single T cell receptor beta chain. Use of 60 Vbeta and 13 Jbeta primers characterized the PCR. Produced via immunoSEQ multiplex PCR; TCRdb's table is partial and in-frame only. The sample has about 160,000 clones, 75% to 85% seen once. The germline gives CDR1 LNHDA, CDR2 SQIVND (reference sequence). The germline V and J ends were trimmed by 7 bases and 0 bases, with 10 bases remaining between them. CDR3 length: 14 residues. This entry belongs to a study of cytomegalovirus exposure and HLA in healthy donors. This chain links TRBV19 with TRBJ1-5, with D uncertain. The sample taken for sequencing was PBMCs. The receptor was derived from a man aged 25 to 45 in good health and CMV-seronegative. CDR3 protein: CASTLRYSNQPQHF. In DNA, the CDR3 is TGTGCCAGTACGCTCAGATATAGCAATCAGCCCCAGCATTTT.